These 25 T cell receptor beta chains originate from one sample sequenced in a study of shared clonotypes between healthy human individuals. Method: immunoSEQ multiplex PCR; TCRdb's copy keeps in-frame clones and lacks some. In the table there are 850,000 to 1,200,000 clones, about 76% of which are singletons. Sequencing was done on a sample of memory CD4+ T cells sorted from blood. Subset noted: CD45RA-negative fraction. All receptors derive from a man between 18 and 35 years old in good health.

The V call is TRBV6-5, the J call TRBJ1-1; 7 bases agree with TRBD1. The CDR3 contains 15 residues. The germline CDR1 and CDR2 sequences are MNHEY and SVGAGI. With 4 bases clipped from V and 7 bases from J, the junction kept 12 bases outside the gene matches. CDR3 protein: CASSSLRAGGSEAFF. The DNA of the CDR3 is TGTGCCAGCAGTTCCTTGCGGGCAGGGGGGAGTGAAGCTTTCTTT.

The chain uses TRBV10-1 and TRBJ2-3; no definite D call. V lost 8 bases and J 1 base, leaving 22 bases between the germline ends. The length of the CDR3 is 17 residues. The V gene's germline CDR1 is WNHNN and CDR2 SYGVQD (reference sequence). CDR3: CASPWSWLHGCTDTQYF. The CDR3 nucleotides read TGCGCCAGCCCCTGGAGCTGGTTGCACGGTTGCACAGATACGCAGTATTTT.

The chain recombines TRBV30 with TRBJ1-2; a weak D match, TRBD1 (6 bases). Looked up from germline, CDR1 is GTSNPN and CDR2 is SVGIG (reference sequence). CDR3 size: 14 residues. The CDR3 reads CATGGQGRGYGYTF. In DNA form, the CDR3 reads TGTGCTACGGGGGGACAAGGGAGGGGCTATGGCTACACCTTC.

The V gene is TRBV4-1, the J gene TRBJ1-2; 9 positions match TRBD1. Germline values: CDR1 MGHRA, CDR2 YSYEKL. The CDR3 spans 16 residues. Unmatched junction bases numbered 11, after V lost 4 bases and J lost 5 bases. The CDR3 coding sequence is TGCGCCAGCAGCCCCTCCTCCGGGACAGGGAAATATGGCTACACCTTC. It codes for CASSPSSGTGKYGYTF.

This clone was counted only a few times. The chain recombines TRBV10-3 with TRBJ1-6; D might be TRBD1 (5 bases). Per germline, CDR1 ENHRY and CDR2 SYGVKD. V lost 7 bases and J 5 bases, leaving 9 bases between the germline ends. The CDR3 consists of 13 residues. Here the CDR3 DNA reads TGTGCCATCAAGCAGGGAAATAATTCACCCCTCCACTTT. Protein sequence: CAIKQGNNSPLHF.

There are a few counts of this clone. The chain carries TRBV28 and TRBJ1-1, with TRBD1 as a possible D gene (6 bases). The CDR3 length is 15 residues. Trimming pared 5 bases from V and 4 bases from J, leaving 17 bases between. The germline V gene has CDR1 MDHEN and CDR2 SYDVKM. The DNA of the CDR3 is TGTGCCAGCAGTCCACCGTCAGGGGAAGTCACTGAAGCTTTCTTT. Translating gives CASSPPSGEVTEAFF.

The chain carries TRBV30 and TRBJ1-2; D is ambiguous. Per the germline V gene, CDR1 is GTSNPN and CDR2 is SVGIG (reference sequence). The V end lost 6 bases, the J end lost 5 bases, and 7 bases lay between the germline ends. The CDR3 loop spans 10 amino acids. CDR3 region: CACFPYGYTF. For the CDR3, the DNA is TGTGCCTGTTTTCCTTATGGCTACACCTTC.

The V gene is TRBV6-1, the J gene TRBJ2-2, with unresolved D. The V end was cut by 8 bases, the J end by 2 bases, with 9 bases between. The CDR3 sequence is 13 residues long. Germline V gives CDR1 MNHNS, CDR2 SASEGT. CDR3 region: CASVPGNTGELFF. DNA for the CDR3: TGTGCCAGCGTACCAGGCAACACCGGGGAGCTGTTTTTT.

Only one count was recorded for this clone. The chain carries TRBV19 and TRBJ1-5; the match to TRBD1 covers 9 bases. Losses at the gene ends were 6 bases for V and 8 bases for J; bases not matched to a gene: 5. CDR1 and CDR2 (germline): LNHDA, SQIVND (reference sequence). The CDR3 extends over 13 amino acids. The CDR3 bases are TGTGCCAGTAGCACAGGGGACAGGGAGCCCCAGCATTTT. Protein sequence: CASSTGDREPQHF.

The count of this clone is one. V gene TRBV6-1 combines with J gene TRBJ2-1; a weak D match, TRBD1 (6 bases). The V end was cut by 5 bases, the J end by 7 bases, with 18 bases between. This CDR3 has 15 amino acids. Per germline, CDR1 MNHNS and CDR2 SASEGT. In DNA, the CDR3 is TGTGCCAGCAGTCAACCCCTGACAGGTAGGAATGAGCAGTTCTTC. Its protein product is CASSQPLTGRNEQFF.

This clone was found a few times. This same CDR3 is encoded by further DNA sequences in the sample. The chain uses TRBV18 and TRBJ2-7; D uncertain. The germline gives CDR1 KGHSH, CDR2 LQKENI. The CDR3 loop spans 13 amino acids. The germline V and J ends were trimmed by 3 bases and 4 bases, with 10 bases remaining between them. Written as DNA, the CDR3 is TGTGCCAGCTCACCGGAGACTGGTTACGAGCAGTACTTC. It is translated as CASSPETGYEQYF.

CDR3 amino acids: CASRPLQPTGGGYEQYF. CDR3 DNA: TGTGCCAGCAGGCCCCTTCAACCAACAGGAGGAGGCTACGAGCAGTACTTC. V is TRBV9 and J is TRBJ2-7; possibly TRBD1 or TRBD2 for D (5 bases each). Germline loops: CDR1 SGDLS, CDR2 YYNGEE. The V end lost 5 bases, the J end lost 3 bases, and 24 bases lay between the germline ends. The CDR3 totals 17 residues.

The rearrangement joins TRBV27 to TRBJ2-1, with D possibly matching TRBD1 (5 bases). This CDR3 comprises 12 residues. V shed 10 bases and J shed 2 bases, with 9 bases lying between them. CDR1 MNHEY and CDR2 SMNVEV come from the germline V gene (reference sequence). For the CDR3, the DNA is TGTGCCACAGGGCAAACCTACAATGAGCAGTTCTTC. Translation: CATGQTYNEQFF.

This chain links TRBV27 with TRBJ1-4; D possibly corresponds to TRBD1 (6 bases). This CDR3 contains 14 residues. Germline V gives CDR1 MNHEY, CDR2 SMNVEV (reference sequence). Between the trimmed V and J ends, which lost 6 bases and 6 bases, there was a span of 14 bases. The CDR3 DNA reads as TGTGCCAGCAGGGTAGGGGGATCATATGAAAAACTGTTTTTT. This codes for CASRVGGSYEKLFF.

Points on this clone: Sequence at one end of the junction differs from germline and may be a read error. V and J are TRBV5-6 and TRBJ2-5; either TRBD1 or TRBD2 may fit D (5 bases each). This CDR3 is built from 18 residues. Germline V gene sequence: CDR1 SGHDT, CDR2 YYEEEE. The CDR3 region has the DNA TGTGCCAGCAGCTTGGGCTTTGGGACGGAGTATGTCCAAGAGTCCCAGTACTTC. The encoded protein is CASSLGFGTEYVQESQYF.

This clone was counted many times. The rearrangement links TRBV7-3 to TRBJ2-6; tentatively, D is TRBD2 (5 bases). The germline V and J ends were trimmed by 5 bases and 2 bases, with 13 bases remaining between them. This CDR3 has 16 amino acids. Germline CDR1 and CDR2: SGHTA and FQGTGA. This CDR3 is CASSPALGAGANVLTF. CDR3 DNA sequence: TGTGCCAGCAGCCCGGCCCTCGGGGCTGGGGCCAACGTCCTGACTTTC.

This chain links TRBV5-6 with TRBJ1-2; D gene unclear. Trimming cost V 0 bases and J 6 bases, with 12 bases left between them. This CDR3 spans 14 amino acids. The germline V gene encodes CDR1 SGHDT and CDR2 YYEEEE. Here the CDR3 reads CASSLVVPGDGYTF. The CDR3 DNA is TGTGCCAGCAGCTTGGTCGTACCCGGAGATGGCTACACCTTC.

For this clone: The same CDR3 is also encoded by other DNA sequences in this sample. This chain's CDR3 is CASSPEVNTEAFF. CDR3 nucleotides: TGTGCCAGCTCACCAGAGGTAAACACTGAAGCTTTCTTT. The rearrangement uses TRBV18 and TRBJ1-1, with D uncertain. V lost 2 bases and J 2 bases, leaving 6 bases between the germline ends. Germline CDR1 is KGHSH and CDR2 is LQKENI. This CDR3 has 13 amino acids.

A remark on this clone: A far larger clone is off by one base, so a read error is likely. V usage is TRBV5-4 and J usage is TRBJ1-1; D is undetermined. V was clipped by 4 bases and J by 0 bases, with 1 base between them. Germline V CDR1 and CDR2: SGHNT, YYREEE (reference sequence). CDR3 size: 11 residues. In nucleotides, the CDR3 is TGTGCCAGCAGCGTGAACACTGAAGCTTTCTTT. This encodes CASSVNTEAFF.

The rearrangement links TRBV7-2 to TRBJ1-2; tentatively, D is TRBD1 (5 bases). Trimming took off 2 bases at V and 8 bases at J, with 12 bases between the two ends. CDR3 length equals 13 residues. The V gene's germline CDR1 is SGHTA and CDR2 FQGNSA. Here the CDR3 reads CASSLLGDFGYTF. CDR3 nucleotide sequence: TGTGCCAGCAGCTTATTGGGGGATTTCGGCTACACCTTC.

The V gene is TRBV4-3, the J gene TRBJ2-3; TRBD2 might be the D (6 bases). V lost 1 base and J 2 bases, leaving 13 bases between the germline ends. Germline CDR1 and CDR2: LGHNA and YSLEER. The CDR3 consists of 16 residues. CDR3 bases: TGCGCCAGCAGCCAAGGCTATAGCGGTAACACAGATACGCAGTATTTT. Amino acids: CASSQGYSGNTDTQYF.

DNA for the CDR3: TGTGCCAGCAGTCAGATCGGAAATTCACCCCTCCACTTT. This sequence encodes CASSQIGNSPLHF. The chain has TRBV6-1 and TRBJ1-6, with no clear D. Germline V lookup: CDR1 MNHNS, CDR2 SASEGT. The CDR3 sequence is 13 residues long. The germline V and J ends were trimmed by 5 bases and 7 bases, with 9 bases remaining between them.

This chain joins TRBV5-5 and TRBJ2-4, with 8 bases that match TRBD2. Trimming took 0 bases from V and 8 from J; bases not matched to a gene: 10. CDR3 length: 16 residues. The germline V gene encodes CDR1 SGHKS and CDR2 YYEKEE (reference sequence). In DNA form, the CDR3 reads TGTGCCAGCAGCTTGGCTGTCGGGAGGGCCCCTGACATTCAGTACTTC. Amino acid sequence: CASSLAVGRAPDIQYF.

As to this clone: The same CDR3 also results from other DNA sequences found in this sample. This sequence joins TRBV7-2 and TRBJ2-3; D is unresolved. V gave up 0 bases and J gave up 3 bases, with 7 bases separating them. Germline assignment: CDR1 SGHTA and CDR2 FQGNSA. The CDR3 is 14 amino acids. The CDR3 reads CASSLAASTDTQYF. In DNA form, the CDR3 reads TGTGCCAGCAGCTTAGCGGCCAGTACAGATACGCAGTATTTT.

To note about this clone: This same CDR3 is encoded by further DNA sequences in the sample. This chain connects TRBV2 to TRBJ1-1; 7 positions agree with TRBD1. V shed 6 bases, J shed 2 bases, and the junction held 3 bases outside the gene matches. CDR3 length: 13 residues. Germline V gene lookup returns CDR1 SNHLY and CDR2 FYNNEI. The CDR3 loop is CASRGQPNTEAFF. CDR3 DNA: TGTGCCAGCAGGGGACAGCCTAACACTGAAGCTTTCTTT. Full variable domain (rest looked up from reference TRBV2 and TRBJ1-1): EPEVTQTPSHQVTQMGQEVILRCVPISNHLYFYWYRQILGQKVEFLVSFYNNEISEKSEIFDDQFSVERPDGSNFTLKIRSTKLEDSAMYFCASRGQPNTEAFFGQGTRLTVV.